This T cell receptor beta chain was obtained from a study of brain metastases from non-small cell lung cancer. Whole-study results and caveats: Brain metastases had lower T-cell infiltration than primary tumors. Paired brain metastases and primary tumors largely shared TCR repertoires. In 50% to 80% of brain metastases, T-cell clones were expanded compared with matched primary tumors.

Here immunoSEQ multiplex PCR was the method, and the copy in TCRdb shows in-frame clones only, minus some. Of roughly 4,200 clones detected, around 86% appear once; the ten largest clones hold roughly 6.7%. To note about this clone: What it binds is unknown.

Germline CDR1 SGDLS, CDR2 YYNGEE. The CDR3 length is 13 residues. V gave up 4 bases and J gave up 1 base, with 8 bases separating them. The V gene is TRBV9, the J gene TRBJ1-1, with D maybe TRBD1 (6 bases). The sequenced sample was primary lung tumor tissue. The sequence was obtained from a donor aged 40 or older with non-small cell lung cancer. The CDR3 region is CASSSTGNTEAFF. CDR3 bases: TGTGCCAGCAGCTCGACAGGGAACACTGAAGCTTTCTTT.